This T cell receptor (beta chain) appears in the sequencing data of a study of blood T cell repertoires in COVID-19. Study in general: Researchers got acute and convalescent COVID-19 samples from the United States, Italy and Spain. T cells, B-cell-depleted T cells, or PBMCs provided the cDNA or gDNA that served as material.

Per germline, CDR1 DFQATT and CDR2 SNEGSKA (reference sequence). This CDR3 comprises 11 residues. With V trimmed by 5 bases and J by 4 bases, 2 bases remained unmatched. In the authors' workflow: The authors estimated nucleated cell counts from reference gene primer amplification. TCRdb keeps only in-frame clones here, not all; method: immunoSEQ multiplex PCR. V, J and clone size are those of that table, while D and trimming were read from the DNA. Found here are fewer than 110,000 clones, 88% of them singletons; the top ten hold 6.8%. The receptor was derived from a man aged 45-65 years with active or convalescent COVID-19. The sample consisted of peripheral blood. The gene calls are TRBV20-1 and TRBJ2-7; 7 nucleotides match TRBD2. In nucleotides, the CDR3 is TGCAGTGCTTCCGGGGGGTACGAGCAGTACTTC. This encodes CSASGGYEQYF.